The 21 T cell receptor beta chains listed next were all sequenced from one sample in a study of blood T cell repertoires in COVID-19. Assay: immunoSEQ multiplex PCR; the TCRdb copy retains only in-frame clones and omits some. The repertoire holds 85,000 to 130,000 clones, about 64% seen once, with roughly 0.9% in the top ten. Specimen: peripheral blood. These receptors all come from a human donor with acute or convalescent COVID-19. The donor label of this sample is uncertain.

The chain carries TRBV15 and TRBJ2-7; the D gene is possibly TRBD2 (7 bases). This CDR3 spans 15 amino acids. Germline-derived CDR1 and CDR2 are LNHNV and YYDKDF (reference sequence). The ends were cut back, 8 bases at V and 0 bases at J, with 17 bases in the middle. The CDR3 DNA sequence: TGTGCCACCCCCATAGGGGGGGGCCTCTCCTACGAGCAGTACGTC. The encoded protein is CATPIGGGLSYEQYV.

The rearrangement links TRBV2 to TRBJ2-7, with 8 bases that match TRBD1. CDR1 is SNHLY and CDR2 is FYNNEI in the germline V gene. The CDR3 extends over 13 amino acids. V shed 6 bases and J 3 bases; nucleotides not matched to a gene: 4. CDR3 sequence: CASSGQGYYEQYF. The DNA for the CDR3 is TGTGCCAGCAGCGGACAGGGCTACTACGAGCAGTACTTC.

The V call is TRBV6-5, the J call TRBJ1-6; the D is unclear. Germline V gene sequence: CDR1 MNHEY, CDR2 SVGAGI. V was pared by 6 bases and J by 3 bases, with 6 bases between. The CDR3 extends over 13 amino acids. CDR3 sequence reads: CASRADYNSPLHF. The CDR3 region has the DNA TGTGCCAGCAGGGCAGACTATAATTCACCCCTCCACTTT.

This chain uses TRBV28 with TRBJ1-2, with 10 bases aligning to TRBD1. With V trimmed by 8 bases and J by 6 bases, 9 bases remained unmatched. Germline V gene data show CDR1 as MDHEN and CDR2 as SYDVKM. The CDR3 is made up of 14 amino acids. The CDR3 DNA sequence: TGTGCCAGCCGTCCGCCGGGACAGGGGAATGGCTACACCTTC. It translates to CASRPPGQGNGYTF.

Comment on this clone: At the DNA level, this CDR3 is encoded by other sequences in the same sample as well. J is TRBJ2-7 and V is TRBV6-5, with TRBD2 matching 7 bases. The CDR3 sequence is 14 residues long. The junction had 1 base not matched to a gene; V was cut back by 0 bases and J by 2 bases. The V gene's germline CDR1 is MNHEY and CDR2 SVGAGI. CDR3 sequence: CASSYSGTTYEQYF. DNA of the CDR3: TGTGCCAGCAGTTACTCCGGGACTACCTACGAGCAGTACTTC.

The chain combines TRBV11-1 with TRBJ2-4; possibly TRBD2 for D (5 bases). CDR1 is SGHAT, CDR2 FQDESV, per germline (reference sequence). CDR3 length: 14 residues. V gave up 5 bases and J gave up 5 bases, with 13 bases separating them. CDR3 nucleotides: TGTGCCAGCAGCCGTTCTCGGGGTGAAAACATTCAGTACTTC. The encoded protein is CASSRSRGENIQYF.

This clone has a handful of counts. This rearrangement joins TRBV4-1 to TRBJ1-6; D is unresolved. Per germline, CDR1 MGHRA and CDR2 YSYEKL. This CDR3 has 15 amino acids. The V end lost 0 bases, the J end lost 6 bases, and 9 bases lay between the germline ends. The CDR3 spells CASSQDRVSNSPLHF. CDR3 in DNA: TGCGCCAGCAGCCAAGATCGCGTGAGTAATTCACCCCTCCACTTT.

The chain couples TRBV18 to TRBJ1-1, with a possible D match to TRBD1 (6 bases). Per the germline V gene, CDR1 is KGHSH and CDR2 is LQKENI. The CDR3 totals 16 residues. Trimming removed 1 base at V and 1 base at J, with 13 bases between. The CDR3 reads CASSPRTERSNTEAFF. The CDR3 nucleotides are TGTGCCAGCTCACCACGGACAGAAAGATCGAACACTGAAGCTTTCTTT. Drawing the rest from reference TRBV18 and TRBJ1-1, the complete variable domain is NAGVMQNPRHLVRRRGQEARLRCSPMKGHSHVYWYRQLPEEGLKFMVYLQKENIIDESGMPKERFSAEFPKEGPSILRIQQVVRGDSAAYFCASSPRTERSNTEAFFGQGTRLTVV.

The gene calls are TRBV5-1 and TRBJ2-5, with D tentatively TRBD1 (6 bases). CDR1 and CDR2 (germline): SGHRS, YFSETQ. This CDR3 has 14 residues. With 6 bases removed from V and 0 bases from J, the gap between germline ends came to 12 bases. Here the CDR3 reads CASKVQGNQETQYF. In DNA form, the CDR3 reads TGCGCCAGCAAAGTACAGGGCAACCAAGAGACCCAGTACTTC.

The chain carries TRBV24-1 and TRBJ1-5; D not certain. Trimming removed 6 bases from V and 3 bases from J, with 14 bases in between. The CDR3 sequence is 15 residues long. From germline, CDR1 is KGHDR and CDR2 SFDVKD. For the CDR3, the DNA is TGTGCCACCAGTAGGTCTGGCGGTATCAATCAGCCCCAGCATTTT. Protein product: CATSRSGGINQPQHF.

The chain combines TRBV5-1 with TRBJ1-3; TRBD1 is a possible D gene (5 bases). The V gene's germline CDR1 is SGHRS and CDR2 YFSETQ. V dropped 0 bases and J dropped 4 bases, with 8 bases sitting between them. This CDR3 comprises 14 residues. CDR3 in amino acids: CASSLGGEGNTIYF. CDR3 bases: TGCGCCAGCAGCTTGGGGGGCGAAGGAAACACCATATATTTT.

The chain carries TRBV5-1 and TRBJ1-1; D is unclear. Germline CDR1 is SGHRS and CDR2 is YFSETQ. This CDR3 contains 15 residues. The V gene lost 3 bases and the J gene lost 3 bases, with 15 bases spanning the gap. Here the CDR3 DNA reads TGCGCCAGCAGCTCAAGCCCGGCGGAGTACACTGAAGCTTTCTTT. This sequence encodes CASSSSPAEYTEAFF.

This clone has a handful of counts. The chain links TRBV9 to TRBJ2-1, with 8 positions matching TRBD1. The length of the CDR3 is 16 residues. The germline CDR1 and CDR2 sequences are SGDLS and YYNGEE. V lost 3 bases, J lost 4 bases, and 9 bases stayed unmatched. The CDR3 loop is CASSADIGQGYNEQFF. The CDR3, as DNA: TGTGCCAGCAGCGCCGATATCGGACAGGGTTACAATGAGCAGTTCTTC.

CDR3 region: CASSLAFSGVQETQYF. The CDR3 bases are TGTGCCAGCAGCTTGGCCTTCTCGGGGGTACAAGAGACCCAGTACTTC. The chain couples TRBV5-6 to TRBJ2-5; TRBD2 is a possible D gene (6 bases). With 0 bases removed from V and 2 bases from J, the gap between germline ends came to 14 bases. CDR3 length: 16 amino acids. Germline V lookup: CDR1 SGHDT, CDR2 YYEEEE.

The rearrangement uses TRBV28 and TRBJ1-4; no clear D gene. The CDR3 covers 14 residues. Germline CDR1 and CDR2: MDHEN and SYDVKM. V shed 5 bases and J shed 8 bases, with 15 bases lying between them. CDR3 residues: CASSLPRFSEKLFF. As DNA, the CDR3 is TGTGCCAGCAGTCTCCCTCGGTTCTCGGAAAAACTGTTTTTT.

CDR3: CASSFVQGVIPGSNEQFF. In DNA form, the CDR3 reads TGTGCCAGCAGCTTCGTACAGGGAGTGATTCCGGGTAGCAATGAGCAGTTCTTC. This rearrangement joins TRBV7-9 to TRBJ2-1, with a weak D call TRBD1 (6 bases). Germline V gene sequence: CDR1 SEHNR, CDR2 FQNEAQ (reference sequence). V was cut by 3 bases and J by 6 bases, with 24 bases left in between. This CDR3 contains 18 residues.

This chain uses TRBV6-5 with TRBJ1-3; 9 bases map to TRBD1. From germline, CDR1 is MNHEY and CDR2 SVGAGI. The trim removed 6 bases at V and 4 bases at J, leaving 7 bases unmatched. The CDR3 has 15 amino acids. CDR3 sequence reads: CASRVQGASGNTIYF. Written as DNA, the CDR3 is TGTGCCAGCAGGGTACAGGGGGCGTCGGGAAACACCATATATTTT.

The chain has TRBV5-4 and TRBJ1-1; 10 positions agree with TRBD1. V lost 5 bases and J lost 7; bases outside the gene matches: 5. The CDR3 covers 13 residues. Germline CDR1 is SGHNT and CDR2 is YYREEE (reference sequence). In DNA, the CDR3 is TGTGCCAGCAGACCCCGGGACAGGGGTGAAGCTTTCTTT. It yields the protein CASRPRDRGEAFF.

The rearrangement uses TRBV27 and TRBJ2-3, with TRBD2 matching over 10 bases. The CDR3 length is 16 residues. V lost 1 base to trimming and J lost 3 bases; unmatched junction nucleotides: 4. The germline V gene encodes CDR1 MNHEY and CDR2 SMNVEV (reference sequence). Written as DNA, the CDR3 is TGTGCCAGCAGTTTATACGGACTAGCGGCAACAGATACGCAGTATTTT. Its protein is CASSLYGLAATDTQYF.

The rearrangement uses TRBV28 and TRBJ1-5; 9 nucleotides agree with TRBD1. V was clipped by 5 bases and J by 5 bases; unmatched bases: 7. This CDR3 spans 15 amino acids. Germline CDR1 MDHEN, CDR2 SYDVKM. CDR3 nucleotides: TGTGCCAGCAGTCAAGGGGGACAGGGTCATCAGCCCCAGCATTTT. Translating gives CASSQGGQGHQPQHF.

The rearrangement joins TRBV7-2 to TRBJ2-1; D is possibly TRBD1 (7 bases). The length of the CDR3 is 17 residues. V dropped 2 bases and J dropped 7 bases, with 21 bases sitting between them. Germline values: CDR1 SGHTA, CDR2 FQGNSA. Written as DNA, the CDR3 is TGTGCCAGCAGCTTACTTTACGGGGCAGGGGGGAAAAATGAGCAGTTCTTC. Residues: CASSLLYGAGGKNEQFF.